This passage covers 27 T cell receptor beta chains from one sample sequenced in a study of blood T cell repertoires in COVID-19. Only in-frame clones appear in the TCRdb table, and some are missing; sequencing was by immunoSEQ multiplex PCR. This table has about 110,000 clones, 71% appearing once. Sequencing was done on a sample of peripheral blood. The source of these receptors is a human donor with acute or convalescent COVID-19. The donor label of this sample is uncertain.

The chain recombines TRBV6-5 with TRBJ1-1; possibly TRBD1 for D (5 bases). The CDR3 is 14 amino acids. Between the trimmed V and J ends, which lost 5 bases and 2 bases, there was a span of 12 bases. Germline V gene sequence: CDR1 MNHEY, CDR2 SVGAGI. The CDR3 DNA sequence: TGTGCCAGCAGTAGGGGTTTGGATAACACTGAAGCTTTCTTT. Translation gives CASSRGLDNTEAFF.

The V gene is TRBV6-5, the J gene TRBJ2-2; 7 bases map to TRBD2. Germline V CDR1 and CDR2: MNHEY, SVGAGI. Trimming took 6 bases from V and 7 from J; bases not matched to a gene: 8. The CDR3 loop spans 14 amino acids. The CDR3 here is CASRPRGDFGELFF. The CDR3 region has the DNA TGTGCCAGCAGACCCCGGGGGGACTTCGGGGAGCTGTTTTTT.

J is TRBJ1-6 and V is TRBV5-1, with D possibly being TRBD1 (6 bases). Germline CDR1 is SGHRS and CDR2 is YFSETQ. The CDR3 contains 17 residues. Trimming stripped 0 bases from V and 7 bases from J, with 17 bases between. The CDR3 loop is CASSLGNMGHLNSPLHF. The CDR3 bases are TGCGCCAGCAGCTTGGGAAACATGGGACATCTGAATTCACCCCTCCACTTT.

The chain employs TRBV5-1 and TRBJ2-7, with 9 bases lining up with TRBD1. Germline CDR1 SGHRS, CDR2 YFSETQ. CDR3 length: 15 residues. The trim removed 0 bases at V and 0 bases at J, leaving 1 base unmatched. This CDR3 reads CASSLGTGDSYEQYV. Written as DNA, the CDR3 is TGCGCCAGCAGCTTGGGGACAGGGGACTCCTACGAGCAGTACGTC.

CDR3 sequence: CASSSTPGQPNEKLFF. As DNA, the CDR3 is TGCGCCAGCAGCTCGACACCTGGACAGCCTAATGAAAAACTGTTTTTT. The V gene is TRBV5-1, the J gene TRBJ1-4, with D possibly matching TRBD1 (6 bases). Trimming removed 3 bases from V and 3 bases from J, with 15 bases in between. Germline V gene sequence: CDR1 SGHRS, CDR2 YFSETQ. This CDR3 is built from 16 residues.

A note on this clone: Within the sample, other DNA sequences also encode this same CDR3. This rearrangement joins TRBV6-5 to TRBJ1-1; D is undetermined. Germline CDR1 and CDR2: MNHEY and SVGAGI. V lost 0 bases and J lost 2, with 7 bases in between. The CDR3 loop spans 14 amino acids. The CDR3 region is CASSYSGRNTEAFF. CDR3 DNA: TGTGCCAGCAGTTACTCGGGCCGAAACACTGAAGCTTTCTTT.

This chain uses TRBV19 with TRBJ1-6; 8 bases are a match to TRBD1. CDR1 LNHDA and CDR2 SQIVND come from the germline V gene (reference sequence). J gave up 10 bases and V 5 bases, and 7 bases lay outside the gene matches. The CDR3 loop spans 14 amino acids. The CDR3 is CASSADRVRSPLHF. CDR3 nucleotide sequence: TGTGCCAGTAGTGCGGACAGGGTACGGTCACCCCTCCACTTT.

This sequence joins TRBV4-1 and TRBJ1-3; 10 bases align to TRBD1. The CDR3 spans 17 residues. Losses at the gene ends were 6 bases for V and 8 bases for J; bases not matched to a gene: 16. CDR1 is MGHRA and CDR2 is YSYEKL in the germline V gene. Here the CDR3 reads CASSPRSTGQGLDTIYF. In DNA form, the CDR3 reads TGCGCCAGCAGTCCCAGGTCTACGGGACAGGGGTTAGACACCATATATTTT.

This clone was found many times. The chain links TRBV2 to TRBJ2-2; TRBD2 matches 9 bases. The V gene's germline CDR1 is SNHLY and CDR2 FYNNEI. CDR3 size: 15 residues. J lost 6 bases, V lost 6 bases, and 8 bases had no gene match. This chain's CDR3 is CASRTIAGGPGELFF. CDR3 DNA: TGTGCCAGCAGGACCATTGCGGGGGGGCCCGGGGAGCTGTTTTTT.

The CDR3 region has the DNA TGTGCCAGCAGTTACGAGGGGGCTGGAGAGACCCAGTACTTC. It specifies CASSYEGAGETQYF. V and J are TRBV6-6 and TRBJ2-5, with TRBD1 identical over 7 bases. The CDR3 runs 14 residues. Losses at the gene ends were 2 bases for V and 4 bases for J; bases not matched to a gene: 4. Germline loops: CDR1 MNHNY, CDR2 SVGAGI (reference sequence).

V and J are TRBV2 and TRBJ2-7; 8 nucleotides align to TRBD2. Losses at the gene ends were 6 bases for V and 0 bases for J; bases not matched to a gene: 1. CDR3 length: 13 residues. Germline CDR1 and CDR2: SNHLY and FYNNEI. Written as DNA, the CDR3 is TGTGCCAGCAGGGCGGGGGGCTCCTACGAGCAGTACGTC. Its protein is CASRAGGSYEQYV.

This chain joins TRBV5-6 and TRBJ2-7; D may be TRBD1 (5 bases). V dropped 0 bases and J dropped 6 bases, with 13 bases sitting between them. Per germline, CDR1 SGHDT and CDR2 YYEEEE. The length of the CDR3 is 14 residues. CDR3 DNA: TGTGCCAGCAGCTTGGGGCCGGCAGGGATCGAGCAGTACGTC. Translated, it gives CASSLGPAGIEQYV.

Only a few counts were recorded for this clone. The J gene is TRBJ2-5, the V gene TRBV28, with 9 bases matching TRBD2. The CDR3 is 15 residues long. V was pared by 6 bases and J by 1 base, with 6 bases of the junction left unmatched. In germline, CDR1 is MDHEN, CDR2 SYDVKM. CDR3 sequence (DNA): TGTGCCAGCAGCTGGGGGCGGGGGGGCCAAGAGACCCAGTACTTC. Translating it yields CASSWGRGGQETQYF.

The chain joins TRBV2 to TRBJ2-7; a possible D gene is TRBD1 (6 bases). Per the germline V gene, CDR1 is SNHLY and CDR2 is FYNNEI. This CDR3 contains 13 residues. The V gene lost 4 bases and the J gene lost 3 bases, with 10 bases spanning the gap. The CDR3 nucleotides are TGTGCCAGCAGTGTGGACAGTTACTACGAGCAGTACTTC. Protein: CASSVDSYYEQYF.

V gene TRBV7-3 combines with J gene TRBJ1-2, with 7 nucleotides matching TRBD1. V was pared by 4 bases and J by 5 bases, with 13 bases of the junction left unmatched. CDR1 and CDR2 from the germline V gene are SGHTA and FQGTGA. This CDR3 region has 16 residues. This chain's CDR3 is CASSSESGGRGYGYTF. In DNA, the CDR3 is TGTGCCAGCAGCTCCGAATCTGGGGGCAGGGGGTATGGCTACACCTTC. The full variable domain, rest sourced from reference TRBV7-3 and TRBJ1-2, is GAGVSQTPSNKVTEKGKYVELRCDPISGHTALYWYRQSLGQGPEFLIYFQGTGAADDSGLPNDRFFAVRPEGSVSTLKIQRTERGDSAVYLCASSSESGGRGYGYTFGSGTRLTVV.

The genes are TRBV5-1 and TRBJ2-2, with a weak D call TRBD1 (6 bases). CDR1 SGHRS and CDR2 YFSETQ come from the germline V gene. This CDR3 has 13 amino acids. V lost 6 bases to trimming and J lost 1 base, with 7 bases between them. DNA of the CDR3: TGCGCCAGCACACAGGGGAACACCGGGGAGCTGTTTTTT. Translated, it gives CASTQGNTGELFF.

The V gene is TRBV15, the J gene TRBJ1-2; D is unresolved. The CDR3 is 14 residues long. CDR1 LNHNV and CDR2 YYDKDF come from the germline V gene (reference sequence). V was shortened by 0 bases and J by 5 bases, with 10 bases between the two germline ends. The CDR3 DNA reads TGTGCCACCAGCAGAGAAGGTGGGCCATATGGCTACACCTTC. It translates to CATSREGGPYGYTF.

The rearrangement links TRBV11-2 to TRBJ2-1; possibly TRBD2 for D (5 bases). The V and J ends lost 5 bases and 0 bases respectively, with 11 bases between them. The CDR3 length is 15 residues. Germline CDR1 is SGHAT and CDR2 is FQNNGV. Here the CDR3 DNA reads TGTGCCAGCAGCCCCTCTAGCCCCTCCTACAATGAGCAGTTCTTC. It specifies CASSPSSPSYNEQFF. Full variable domain (missing parts from reference TRBV11-2 and TRBJ2-1): EAGVAQSPRYKIIEKRQSVAFWCNPISGHATLYWYQQILGQGPKLLIQFQNNGVVDDSQLPKDRFSAERLKGVDSTLKIQPAKLEDSAVYLCASSPSSPSYNEQFFGPGTRLTVL.

V is TRBV2 and J is TRBJ2-7, with D perhaps matching TRBD1 (5 bases). This CDR3 spans 15 amino acids. V lost 5 bases and J lost 0, with 14 bases in between. Per the germline V gene, CDR1 is SNHLY and CDR2 is FYNNEI. DNA for the CDR3: TGTGCCAGCAGTTTCTCGGCAGGGCCCTCCTACGAGCAGTACTTC. Translated: CASSFSAGPSYEQYF.

The chain recombines TRBV5-1 with TRBJ1-1; D is unresolved. The CDR3 is 13 amino acids. Germline CDR1 is SGHRS and CDR2 is YFSETQ. The V and J ends lost 4 bases and 1 base respectively, with 8 bases between them. As DNA, the CDR3 is TGCGCCAGCAGCCCGACACCGAACACTGAAGCTTTCTTT. Amino acids: CASSPTPNTEAFF.

The chain carries TRBV6-5 and TRBJ1-6, with D possibly TRBD1 on 5 matching bases. The germline V gene encodes CDR1 MNHEY and CDR2 SVGAGI. The length of the CDR3 is 15 residues. Between the trimmed V and J ends, which lost 0 bases and 4 bases, there was a span of 7 bases. CDR3 DNA sequence: TGTGCCAGCAGTTACTCGGACACTTATAATTCACCCCTCCACTTT. It specifies CASSYSDTYNSPLHF.

The chain employs TRBV2 and TRBJ2-5; a possible D gene is TRBD1 (5 bases). Deletions cut 7 bases from V and 0 bases from J, with 9 bases between. Per the germline V gene, CDR1 is SNHLY and CDR2 is FYNNEI. The CDR3 contains 13 residues. Here the CDR3 DNA reads TGTGCCAGCAAAAGGGGTTACCAAGAGACCCAGTACTTC. Protein: CASKRGYQETQYF. The full variable domain, with the rest looked up from reference TRBV2 and TRBJ2-5, is EPEVTQTPSHQVTQMGQEVILRCVPISNHLYFYWYRQILGQKVEFLVSFYNNEISEKSEIFDDQFSVERPDGSNFTLKIRSTKLEDSAMYFCASKRGYQETQYFGPGTRLLVL.

The chain couples TRBV5-1 to TRBJ1-4, with TRBD1 identical over 11 bases. Germline-derived CDR1 and CDR2 are SGHRS and YFSETQ. Trimming cost V 3 bases and J 1 base; bases outside gene matches: 2. This CDR3 has 16 amino acids. The CDR3 region is CASSWGQGVTNEKLFF. CDR3 nucleotides: TGCGCCAGCAGCTGGGGACAGGGGGTAACTAATGAAAAACTGTTTTTT.

Here the CDR3 reads CASRLRQANYGYTF. The CDR3 region has the DNA TGTGCCAGTAGACTACGACAGGCTAACTATGGCTACACCTTC. This chain joins TRBV19 and TRBJ1-2, with D perhaps matching TRBD1 (6 bases). Germline loops: CDR1 LNHDA, CDR2 SQIVND (reference sequence). V was pared by 6 bases and J by 0 bases, with 11 bases between. The CDR3 has 14 amino acids.

There are a few counts of this clone. The chain joins TRBV5-1 to TRBJ1-1; 7 bases map to TRBD1. This CDR3 is 16 amino acids long. Germline loops: CDR1 SGHRS, CDR2 YFSETQ. J gave up 0 bases and V 4 bases, and 9 bases lay outside the gene matches. DNA of the CDR3: TGCGCCAGCAGCCCGGGACAGAGCTACATGAACACTGAAGCTTTCTTT. It specifies CASSPGQSYMNTEAFF.

V and J are TRBV11-2 and TRBJ1-5; TRBD1 agrees at 7 bases. CDR1 and CDR2 (germline): SGHAT, FQNNGV. CDR3 size: 13 residues. The J segment lost 6 bases and the V segment lost 5 bases, leaving 4 bases of the junction unmatched. The CDR3 reads CASSLGQSQPQHF. As DNA, the CDR3 is TGTGCCAGCAGCCTGGGACAGAGTCAGCCCCAGCATTTT.

The V call is TRBV3-1 (or the pseudogene TRBV3-2), the J call TRBJ1-6; 8 bases map to TRBD1. This CDR3 spans 18 amino acids. The V gene end was trimmed by 3 bases and the J gene end by 3 bases; junction bases not matched to a gene: 10. Germline-derived CDR1 and CDR2 are LGHDT and YNNKEL (reference sequence). The CDR3 DNA reads as TGTGCCAGCAGCCACTCCCTTCAGGGGGCCCTCTATAATTCACCCCTCCACTTT. It encodes CASSHSLQGALYNSPLHF.